The rows below give T cell receptor beta chains drawn from one sample of a study of blood T cells in healthy people across ages. Via MiXCR, TCRdb re-called the 5' RACE reads, giving one row per CDR3 protein. In the table there are hundreds of thousands of distinct CDR3 sequences, approximately 21% of which are singletons. The sequencing sample was made of blood. These TCRs come from a man between 65 and 85 years old in good health. Each CDR3 is given with its conserved first and last residue. The order of the fields is D gene, CDR3 length, J gene, V gene, clone size, CDR3 protein, CDR3 DNA. D genes are given only for firm matches. The size field is filled for only some rows; it gives once, few, many or a size class.

>-|15|TRBJ1-1|TRBV12-3/TRBV12-4|-
CASRKLGGEIAEAFF
TGTGCCAGCAGGAAATTGGGGGGCGAAATCGCTGAAGCTTTCTTT
>-|15|TRBJ1-6|TRBV12-3/TRBV12-4|-
CASSLAPGLGSPLHF
TGTGCCAGCAGTTTAGCCCCAGGGCTAGGGTCACCCCTCCACTTT
>-|14|TRBJ1-1|TRBV5-8|few
CASSLAWGATEAFF
TGTGCCAGCAGCTTGGCATGGGGGGCGACTGAAGCTTTCTTT
>-|16|TRBJ1-4|TRBV12-5|-
CASGPPSSATNEKLFF
TGTGCTAGTGGTCCCCCTTCTAGCGCAACTAATGAAAAACTGTTTTTT
>TRBD1|14|TRBJ2-7|TRBV12-3/TRBV12-4|-
CASTDDRVHYEQYF
TGTGCCAGCACTGACGACAGGGTCCACTACGAGCAGTACTTC
>TRBD1|13|TRBJ1-2|TRBV12-3/TRBV12-4|-
CASRIGQGYGYTF
TGTGCCAGCAGAATCGGACAGGGGTACGGCTACACCTTC
>-|16|TRBJ2-1|TRBV20-1|-
CSASKNRGRFYNEQFF
TGCAGTGCTAGTAAGAATCGCGGCAGATTCTACAATGAGCAGTTCTTC
>TRBD2|16|TRBJ2-2|TRBV3-1|-
CASSPRVAGGAGELFF
TGTGCCAGCAGCCCAAGAGTAGCGGGGGGCGCCGGGGAGCTGTTTTTT
>-|16|TRBJ1-4|TRBV20-1|-
CSAIGARDLEHEKLFF
TGCAGTGCAATAGGGGCCAGAGATCTAGAACATGAAAAACTGTTTTTT
>-|13|TRBJ2-3|TRBV9|many
CASRTGYTDTQYF
TGTGCCAGCAGGACAGGATACACAGATACGCAGTATTTT
>-|15|TRBJ2-3|TRBV18|few
CASSPRDPSTDTQYF
TGTGCCAGCTCACCAAGGGACCCGAGCACAGATACGCAGTATTTT
>-|14|TRBJ2-5|TRBV5-1|few
CASSAWGLQETQYF
TGCGCCAGCAGCGCCTGGGGGCTACAAGAGACCCAGTACTTC
>-|14|TRBJ2-3|TRBV3-1|-
CASSHPGQVNTQYF
TGTGCCAGCAGCCACCCGGGACAAGTAAATACGCAGTATTTT
>TRBD2|15|TRBJ2-1|TRBV5-1|-
CASSDSGGGPNEQFF
TGCGCCAGCAGCGATAGCGGGGGAGGACCCAATGAGCAGTTCTTC
>-|16|TRBJ2-1|TRBV5-1|few
CASSFRPTPQRDEQFF
TGCGCCAGCAGCTTCAGACCCACACCCCAACGTGATGAGCAGTTCTTC
>TRBD2|13|TRBJ2-5|TRBV20-1|-
CSVGTSVQETQYF
TGCAGTGTCGGGACTAGCGTGCAAGAGACCCAGTACTTC
>-|12|TRBJ1-5|TRBV6-1|once
CASKGPDRPQHF
TGTGCCAGCAAAGGTCCCGATCGGCCCCAGCATTTT
>-|13|TRBJ2-7|TRBV20-1|once
CSAKGEGHYEQYF
TGCAGTGCTAAGGGAGAGGGCCACTACGAGCAGTACTTC
>-|17|TRBJ2-2|TRBV21-1|few
CASSKGRTILLAGELFF
TGTGCCAGCAGCAAAGGGCGGACTATCCTTCTGGCCGGGGAGCTGTTTTTT
>-|16|TRBJ2-7|TRBV27|-
CASSSPHAKGVYEQYF
TGTGCCAGCAGTTCTCCCCACGCTAAGGGGGTCTACGAGCAGTACTTC
>-|15|TRBJ1-1|TRBV5-1|-
CASSLAVGKNTEAFF
TGCGCCAGCAGCTTGGCGGTAGGGAAGAACACTGAAGCTTTCTTT
>TRBD1|13|TRBJ2-5|TRBV29-1|-
CSVETGEKETQYF
TGCAGCGTTGAGACAGGGGAGAAAGAGACCCAGTACTTC
>TRBD1|15|TRBJ2-5|TRBV3-1|few
CASSQDPQGVKTQYF
TGTGCCAGCAGCCAAGATCCGCAGGGGGTAAAGACCCAGTACTTC
>-|18|TRBJ2-2|TRBV7-9|many
CASSLVRIGSRNTGELFF
TGTGCCAGCAGCTTAGTTCGGATTGGGAGTCGGAACACCGGGGAGCTGTTTTTT
>-|14|TRBJ2-7|TRBV5-1|-
CASSFLGVSYEQYF
TGCGCCAGCAGCTTTTTGGGCGTATCCTACGAGCAGTACTTC
>TRBD2|15|TRBJ2-7|TRBV5-1|few
CASSKLGLVNYEQYF
TGCGCCAGCAGCAAACTAGGACTAGTGAACTACGAGCAGTACTTC
>TRBD1|14|TRBJ2-4|TRBV10-1|-
CASSEPTGGSIQYF
TGCGCCAGCAGTGAGCCGACAGGGGGGAGCATTCAGTACTTC
>-|15|TRBJ1-2|TRBV10-3|-
CAISESPTNSYGYTF
TGTGCCATCAGTGAGTCCCCGACTAATTCCTATGGCTACACCTTC
>TRBD2|17|TRBJ2-3|TRBV11-2|once
CASSLLAGVFSTDTQYF
TGTGCCAGCAGCTTACTAGCGGGGGTGTTCAGCACAGATACGCAGTATTTT
>TRBD2|17|TRBJ2-3|TRBV7-8|few
CASSLVERGYPKDTQYF
TGTGCCAGCAGCTTAGTAGAGCGGGGGTACCCCAAGGATACGCAGTATTTT
>-|15|TRBJ1-4|TRBV4-3|-
CASSQDLRHSEKLFF
TGCGCCAGCAGCCAAGATCTTCGTCATTCCGAAAAACTGTTTTTT